The 12 T cell receptor beta chains given below trace back to one sample, sequenced in a study of response to subunit inactivated influenza vaccine (dated by TCRdb to 2017 to 2018). The method behind the library was RT-PCR. Sequencer: Illumina HiSeq 2500. In-frame beta chains were kept once TCRdb had trimmed the public reads at Q25 with fastp and called clones with MiXCR. Merged by CDR3 protein, the rows form single entries marked with the most common genes and DNA. The sample contains roughly 500,000 distinct CDR3 sequences, less than 25% of them found a single time. The ten largest account for 2.5% to 3.5% of the sample. This same sample was also part of a study on T cells expressing NK-cell markers. In that second paper, the authors write: TCR beta cDNA libraries were prepared using 5'RACE template switching, which introduced a universal primer site and unique molecular identifiers.

Sequencing used CD4+ T cells sorted from PBMCs, obtained 11 to 12 days after vaccination. Every receptor here comes from a middle-aged man who received an inactivated influenza vaccine. Donor details come from another sample of the same person, matched by shared clones.

This clonotype was found a few times. The rearrangement uses TRBV18 and TRBJ2-5, with 9 positions matching TRBD1. Per germline, CDR1 KGHSH and CDR2 LQKENI. Trimming removed 3 bases from V and 0 bases from J; junction bases left unmatched: 2. The CDR3 extends over 15 amino acids. CDR3 DNA sequence: TGTGCCAGCTCACCGAGACAGGGGGACCAAGAGACCCAGTACTTC. It yields the protein CASSPRQGDQETQYF. Based on the CDR3 plus reference TRBV18 and TRBJ2-5, the full variable domain is NAGVMQNPRHLVRRRGQEARLRCSPMKGHSHVYWYRQLPEEGLKFMVYLQKENIIDESGMPKERFSAEFPKEGPSILRIQQVVRGDSAAYFCASSPRQGDQETQYFGPGTRLLVL.

The chain combines TRBV9 with TRBJ2-1; 8 nucleotides agree with TRBD2. The CDR3 loop spans 13 amino acids. Losses at the gene ends were 3 bases for V and 9 bases for J; bases not matched to a gene: 5. The germline CDR1 and CDR2 sequences are SGDLS and YYNGEE. The CDR3 region has the DNA TGTGCCAGCAGCGAAGCGGGAGCGAGTGAGCAGTTCTTC. Translated, it gives CASSEAGASEQFF.

The J gene is TRBJ1-2, the V gene TRBV7-2, with 9 bases fitting TRBD1. This CDR3 spans 17 amino acids. V trimming: 0 bases; J trimming: 6 bases; junction bases outside the gene matches: 11. Per germline, CDR1 SGHTA and CDR2 FQGNSA. The CDR3 coding sequence is TGTGCCAGCAGCTTAGCGACAGGGGGGAGCCCCCGGGATGGCTACACCTTC. Translated, it gives CASSLATGGSPRDGYTF.

This rearrangement joins TRBV7-8 to TRBJ2-2; D possibly corresponds to TRBD1 (5 bases). Trimming removed 2 bases at V and 4 bases at J, with 11 bases between. CDR1 is SGHVS, CDR2 FQNEAQ, per germline. The CDR3 covers 15 residues. Here the CDR3 reads CASSLPGHLTGELFF. CDR3 sequence (DNA): TGTGCCAGCAGCTTACCTGGACATCTCACCGGGGAGCTGTTTTTT.

This chain connects TRBV6-2 or TRBV6-3 to TRBJ2-3, with no clear D. The CDR3 is 13 amino acids. Germline loops: CDR1 MNHEY, CDR2 SVGEGT. Trimming took 2 bases from V and 3 from J, leaving 6 bases between them. The CDR3 sequence: CASSYRMTDTQYF. CDR3 coding DNA: TGTGCCAGCAGTTACCGGATGACAGATACGCAGTATTTT.

The genes are TRBV12-3 or TRBV12-4 and TRBJ1-1, with TRBD1 matching 12 bases. With V trimmed by 6 bases and J by 0 bases, 5 bases remained unmatched. CDR3 length: 16 amino acids. CDR3 sequence (DNA): TGTGCCAGCAGGTGGGGACAGGGGGCGATGAACACTGAAGCTTTCTTT. Its translation: CASRWGQGAMNTEAFF.

This clonotype was observed a handful of times. This rearrangement joins TRBV7-9 to TRBJ1-3; 9 bases are shared with TRBD1. V dropped 4 bases and J dropped 2; count of bases not matched to a gene: 3. The CDR3 sequence is 15 residues long. Germline CDR1 is SEHNR and CDR2 is FQNEAQ (reference sequence). The CDR3 DNA is TGTGCCAGCAGCTCGGACAGGGGAGCTGGAAACACCATATATTTT. Amino acid sequence: CASSSDRGAGNTIYF.

The V gene is TRBV10-3, the J gene TRBJ2-3; TRBD2 might be the D (7 bases). The CDR3 runs 14 residues. V was shortened by 8 bases and J by 0 bases, with 12 bases between the two germline ends. Germline V lookup: CDR1 ENHRY, CDR2 SYGVKD. CDR3 DNA sequence: TGTGCCATCCGGGGGGCCCTTAGCACAGATACGCAGTATTTT. Its protein is CAIRGALSTDTQYF.

V usage is TRBV29-1 and J usage is TRBJ2-7, with D tentatively TRBD1 (7 bases). V lost 6 bases, J lost 2 bases, and 14 bases lay in between. This CDR3 comprises 13 residues. Germline-derived CDR1 and CDR2 are SQVTM and ANQGSEA. The CDR3 region is CSVVGQRAYEQYF. The CDR3 nucleotides are TGCAGCGTAGTGGGACAGCGGGCCTACGAGCAGTACTTC.

The chain recombines TRBV20-1 with TRBJ1-6; 9 bases fit TRBD1. The CDR3 is 17 residues long. The ends lost 1 base at V and 10 bases at J; junction bases unmatched: 14. CDR1 is DFQATT, CDR2 SNEGSKA, per germline (reference sequence). The CDR3 DNA reads TGCAGTGCTAGAGTTCCGGGACAGGGAGTACTAGTATCACCCCTCCACTTT. This gives the protein CSARVPGQGVLVSPLHF.

This clonotype was observed many times. The chain has TRBV12-3 or TRBV12-4 and TRBJ1-2; D is ambiguous. V shed 5 bases and J shed 8 bases, with 9 bases lying between them. This CDR3 is 11 amino acids long. The chain's CDR3 is CASSATWGYTF. The CDR3 nucleotides read TGTGCCAGCAGTGCCACTTGGGGCTACACCTTC.

This clonotype occurred many times. The chain recombines TRBV6-1 with TRBJ2-1; D is possibly TRBD1 or TRBD2 (6 bases each). The CDR3 has 16 residues. V lost 5 bases and J lost 6, with 20 bases in between. Germline V gene lookup returns CDR1 MNHNS and CDR2 SASEGT. The CDR3 loop is CASSPTMGGLSNEQFF. The CDR3 coding sequence is TGTGCCAGCAGTCCAACCATGGGGGGCCTTTCCAATGAGCAGTTCTTC.